This T cell receptor (beta chain) came from a study of spatial heterogeneity in lung cancer. Findings of the study overall: Detection of ubiquitous tumor TCRs in blood was higher at resection than follow-up.

Regarding time point: sample taken at primary tumor resection. No cells were sorted before sequencing. The whole RNA sequenced was extracted from tumor, nontumor lung or frozen PBMC. Around 68 TRACERx patients with early, untreated non-small cell lung cancer donated samples. Every cDNA TCR molecule received its own unique molecular identifier. TCRdb used MiXCR to reprocess the 5' RACE reads, holding one entry per CDR3 protein. The repertoire holds 45,000 or so distinct CDR3 sequences, with 7.5% to 9% as singletons. The CDR3 contains 16 residues. V trimming: 1 base; J trimming: 1 base; junction bases outside the gene matches: 5. Germline CDR1 and CDR2: MGHRA and YSYEKL. The count of this clonotype is one. The target antigen is unknown.

The chain carries TRBV4-1 and TRBJ1-2; TRBD1 matches at 8 bases. This TCR was sampled from a female donor with early-stage non-small cell lung cancer. Sequencing used PBMCs, obtained at surgery. DNA for the CDR3: TGCGCCAGCAGCCAAGGGACAGGGAACTTTAACTATGGCTACACCTTC. Translating gives CASSQGTGNFNYGYTF.